The T cell receptor beta chain under discussion was sequenced for a study of follicular helper T cells after annual influenza vaccination. Study in general: Across the 2013-2014, 2014-2015 and 2015-2016 vaccination seasons, some subjects were resampled.

The assay was immunoSEQ multiplex PCR, and TCRdb's table has in-frame clones only and misses some. The sample has over 7,000 clones, roughly 80% seen once. Time point meaning: 2014-2015 season, 7 days after vaccination. Adults were given seasonal inactivated influenza vaccine, and blood CD4 subsets were sorted before and after vaccination. V was trimmed by 0 bases and J by 8 bases, leaving 16 bases between them. Per germline, CDR1 LGHNA and CDR2 YNFKEQ. The CDR3 is 16 residues long. The sequenced sample was CXCR5+ CD38- circulating T follicular helper cells from blood, obtained 7 days after influenza vaccination. The subset was: circulating Tfh, non-naive CD4+CXCR5+PD-1+ (ICOS+CD38+ or ICOS-CD38-). The receptor was isolated from an adult who received the influenza vaccine. The rearrangement uses TRBV4-2 and TRBJ1-4; D is unresolved. This CDR3 reads CASSQEPASGREKLFF. As DNA, the CDR3 is TGTGCCAGCAGCCAAGAGCCGGCTTCCGGCAGGGAAAAACTGTTTTTT.